What follows is one TCR beta chain and its context. These data belong to a study of OX40 agonist ivuxolimab in advanced cancers. Study background: Ivuxolimab, an antibody that agonizes OX40 (CD134), was administered to the patients. Averaging about 60 years in age, with a range of roughly 23 to 80, the cohort was 65% to 90% male.

Here immunoSEQ multiplex PCR was the method, and the copy in TCRdb shows in-frame clones only, minus some. The top ten hold about a fifth of the sample, which has some 45,000 clones, 86% seen once. The sample consisted of CD4+ or CD8+ T cells sorted from blood, taken in a trial of the OX40 agonist ivuxolimab. The clonotype was recovered from an adult with an advanced solid tumor such as melanoma, head and neck, liver or kidney cancer.

The CDR3 DNA sequence: TGTGCCTGGAGTCTCGGGGGAGGCTACACCTTC. It yields the protein CAWSLGGGYTF. J is TRBJ1-2 and V is TRBV30; perhaps TRBD1 as D (5 bases). The germline CDR1 and CDR2 sequences are GTSNPN and SVGIG (reference sequence). V lost 2 bases and J lost 8, with 9 bases in between. CDR3 length: 11 residues.